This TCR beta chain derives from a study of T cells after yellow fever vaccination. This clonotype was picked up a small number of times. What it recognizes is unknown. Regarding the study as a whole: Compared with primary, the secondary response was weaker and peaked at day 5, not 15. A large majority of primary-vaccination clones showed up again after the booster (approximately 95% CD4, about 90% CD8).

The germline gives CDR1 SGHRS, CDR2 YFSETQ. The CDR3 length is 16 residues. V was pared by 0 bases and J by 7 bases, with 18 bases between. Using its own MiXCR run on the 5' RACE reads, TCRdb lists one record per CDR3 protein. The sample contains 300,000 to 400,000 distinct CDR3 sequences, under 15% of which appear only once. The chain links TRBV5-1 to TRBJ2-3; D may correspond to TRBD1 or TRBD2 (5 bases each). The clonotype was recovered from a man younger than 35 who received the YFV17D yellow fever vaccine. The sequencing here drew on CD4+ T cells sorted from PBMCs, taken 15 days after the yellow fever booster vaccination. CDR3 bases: TGCGCCAGCAGCTTGGCCGGGGCTACCGTCGCCCATACGCAGTATTTT. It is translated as CASSLAGATVAHTQYF.